The 31 T cell receptor beta chains below were found in one sample sequenced in a study of OX40 agonist ivuxolimab in advanced cancers. Sequencing was performed with immunoSEQ multiplex PCR; in TCRdb, only in-frame clones are kept and a portion is missing. Among around 30,000 clones, over 75% were seen once, and the ten largest hold approximately 25%. The input for sequencing was CD4+ or CD8+ T cells sorted from blood, taken in a trial of the OX40 agonist ivuxolimab. The receptors were sampled from an adult with an advanced solid tumor such as melanoma, head and neck, liver or kidney cancer.

In nucleotides, the CDR3 is TGTGCCAGTACCCATGGACAGGGATCTTACGAGCAGTACTTC. This codes for CASTHGQGSYEQYF. The chain joins TRBV19 to TRBJ2-7; 8 nucleotides agree with TRBD1. The CDR3 length is 14 residues. V lost 7 bases and J lost 4; bases outside the gene matches: 9. Per germline, CDR1 LNHDA and CDR2 SQIVND (reference sequence).

The V gene is TRBV7-8, the J gene TRBJ2-1, with TRBD2 identical over 8 bases. V shed 1 base, J shed 2 bases, and the junction held 7 bases outside the gene matches. Germline CDR1 SGHVS, CDR2 FQNEAQ. This CDR3 has 17 residues. The DNA for the CDR3 is TGTGCCAGCAGCTTAGTTGCCGGGAGGGGAACCTACAATGAGCAGTTCTTC. It codes for CASSLVAGRGTYNEQFF. The variable domain in full, completed from reference TRBV7-8 and TRBJ2-1, reads GAGVSQSPRYKVAKRGQDVALRCDPISGHVSLFWYQQALGQGPEFLTYFQNEAQLDKSGLPSDRFFAERPEGSVSTLKIQRTQQEDSAVYLCASSLVAGRGTYNEQFFGPGTRLTVL.

The V call is TRBV19, the J call TRBJ2-1; 7 bases fit TRBD2. The CDR3 contains 13 residues. CDR1 LNHDA and CDR2 SQIVND come from the germline V gene (reference sequence). V gave up 7 bases and J gave up 10 bases; unmatched junction bases: 10. CDR3 in DNA: TGTGCCAGTAATTGGGGACTAAACCAAGAGCAGTTCTTC. Protein: CASNWGLNQEQFF.

The chain combines TRBV4-1 with TRBJ2-6; D remains ambiguous. V gave up 4 bases and J gave up 6 bases, with 13 bases separating them. CDR3 length equals 15 residues. Germline V gene data show CDR1 as MGHRA and CDR2 as YSYEKL. The CDR3 coding sequence is TGCGCCAGCAGCCTCGACTCCAATCAGGCCAACGTCCTGACTTTC. Its translation: CASSLDSNQANVLTF.

The chain uses TRBV12-5 and TRBJ2-7; TRBD2 aligns across 8 bases. CDR1 LGHNT and CDR2 FRNRAP come from the germline V gene. The J segment lost 1 base and the V segment lost 1 base, leaving 18 bases of the junction unmatched. This CDR3 has 20 residues. The CDR3 nucleotides read TGTGCTAGTGGTTTGGCCCATCTAGCGGGCTCTCCTTTGTTATCCTACGAGCAGTACTTC. It specifies CASGLAHLAGSPLLSYEQYF.

V usage is TRBV14 and J usage is TRBJ1-1, with TRBD1 matching over 10 bases. Trimming took 0 bases from V and 10 from J; bases not matched to a gene: 5. Germline V gene sequence: CDR1 SGHDN, CDR2 FVKESK. The CDR3 has 14 amino acids. CDR3 sequence (DNA): TGTGCCAGCAGCCAAGATTGGGACAGGGGTCGAGCTTTCTTT. This translates into CASSQDWDRGRAFF. Using reference TRBV14 and TRBJ1-1 for the parts outside the CDR3, the full variable domain is EAGVTQFPSHSVIEKGQTVTLRCDPISGHDNLYWYRRVMGKEIKFLLHFVKESKQDESGMPNNRFLAERTGGTYSTLKVQPAELEDSGVYFCASSQDWDRGRAFFGQGTRLTVV.

The rearrangement uses TRBV5-6 and TRBJ2-7; D perhaps matches TRBD1 (6 bases). This CDR3 spans 14 amino acids. V was cut by 0 bases and J by 9 bases, with 16 bases left in between. Germline V lookup: CDR1 SGHDT, CDR2 YYEEEE. The CDR3 loop reads CASSLGTDVAGQYF. CDR3 in DNA: TGTGCCAGCAGCTTGGGGACAGACGTCGCTGGGCAGTACTTC. Filled out from reference TRBV5-6 and TRBJ2-7, the complete variable domain reads DAGVTQSPTHLIKTRGQQVTLRCSPKSGHDTVSWYQQALGQGPQFIFQYYEEEERQRGNFPDRFSGHQFPNYSSELNVNALLLGDSALYLCASSLGTDVAGQYFGPGTRLTVT.

The CDR3 bases are TGTGCCAGCAGCGAGAACACAGGGGTGTGGGACGGCTACACCTTC. Amino acids: CASSENTGVWDGYTF. V usage is TRBV7-8 and J usage is TRBJ1-2; 7 nucleotides line up with TRBD1. The germline gives CDR1 SGHVS, CDR2 FQNEAQ. Trimming took 5 bases from V and 8 from J; bases not matched to a gene: 14. CDR3 length: 15 residues.

CDR3 DNA: TGTGCCAGCAGCTGGGGGGGCGGAGGGACGCGGGAGCAGTTCTTC. This sequence encodes CASSWGGGGTREQFF. The genes are TRBV11-2 and TRBJ2-1; D possibly corresponds to TRBD2 (7 bases). CDR1 is SGHAT, CDR2 FQNNGV, per germline. This CDR3 spans 15 amino acids. Trimming left V 4 bases short and J 10 bases short, with 20 bases between.

This clone was detected a few times. The same CDR3 can be traced to other DNA sequences in this sample. The chain has TRBV5-1 and TRBJ2-1; 10 bases agree with TRBD2. Looked up from germline, CDR1 is SGHRS and CDR2 is YFSETQ. Unmatched junction bases numbered 3, after V lost 0 bases and J lost 0 bases. The CDR3 runs to 17 residues. The CDR3, as DNA: TGCGCCAGCAGCTTGGAGGCTAGCGGGAGCTCCTACAATGAGCAGTTCTTC. Translated: CASSLEASGSSYNEQFF.

The table lists this clone with a few counts. The V call is TRBV7-9, the J call TRBJ1-5; 8 positions agree with TRBD1. Looked up from germline, CDR1 is SEHNR and CDR2 is FQNEAQ (reference sequence). CDR3 size: 16 residues. The V and J ends lost 5 bases and 0 bases, in that order; junction bases with no gene match: 6. In nucleotides, the CDR3 is TGTGCCAGCAGCCCCGGGACAGGTAATAGCAATCAGCCCCAGCATTTT. Translating it yields CASSPGTGNSNQPQHF. Together with reference TRBV7-9 and TRBJ1-5, the CDR3 gives the full variable domain: DTGVSQNPRHKITKRGQNVTFRCDPISEHNRLYWYRQTLGQGPEFLTYFQNEAQLEKSRLLSDRFSAERPKGSFSTLEIQRTEQGDSAMYLCASSPGTGNSNQPQHFGDGTRLSIL.

This clone has a handful of counts. J is TRBJ2-2 and V is TRBV7-9; possibly TRBD2 for D (6 bases). The CDR3 sequence is 14 residues long. Germline loops: CDR1 SEHNR, CDR2 FQNEAQ (reference sequence). V lost 3 bases and J 3 bases, leaving 8 bases between the germline ends. The CDR3 loop reads CASSLRGYTGELFF. CDR3 nucleotides: TGTGCCAGCAGCTTGCGGGGATACACCGGGGAGCTGTTTTTT.

The genes are TRBV6-5 and TRBJ2-7, with 8 bases matching TRBD1. This CDR3 has 13 residues. J gave up 3 bases and V 6 bases, and 4 bases lay outside the gene matches. Germline loops: CDR1 MNHEY, CDR2 SVGAGI. CDR3 sequence reads: CASSHTGGYEQYF. DNA for the CDR3: TGTGCCAGCAGCCACACAGGGGGCTACGAGCAGTACTTC.

The chain uses TRBV5-5 and TRBJ2-7; possible D gene TRBD1, 6 bases. The CDR3 totals 15 residues. Germline CDR1 reads SGHKS; CDR2 reads YYEKEE (reference sequence). The V and J ends lost 0 bases and 3 bases respectively, with 13 bases between them. CDR3: CASSLVGSGVYEQYF. The DNA of the CDR3 is TGTGCCAGCAGCTTGGTGGGGTCAGGGGTCTACGAGCAGTACTTC.

The gene calls are TRBV2 and TRBJ2-7; D uncertain. This CDR3 region has 10 residues. With 3 bases removed from V and 3 bases from J, the gap between germline ends came to 0 bases. CDR1 is SNHLY, CDR2 FYNNEI, per germline. The CDR3 loop is CASSDYEQYF. The DNA for the CDR3 is TGTGCCAGCAGTGACTACGAGCAGTACTTC.

CDR3 residues: CASSERDQETQYF. CDR3 nucleotide sequence: TGTGCCAGCAGTGAAAGGGACCAAGAGACCCAGTACTTC. The rearrangement uses TRBV6-1 and TRBJ2-5, with D unresolved. The CDR3 loop spans 13 amino acids. V was cut by 2 bases and J by 0 bases, with 4 bases left in between. CDR1 and CDR2 from the germline V gene are MNHNS and SASEGT.

The rearrangement uses TRBV7-6 and TRBJ2-2; D unresolved. This CDR3 contains 19 residues. The V gene lost 0 bases and the J gene lost 5 bases, with 22 bases spanning the gap. Germline V gives CDR1 SGHVS, CDR2 FNYEAQ. CDR3 in DNA: TGTGCCAGCAGCTTAGCGGGTCCGAGCGCTTTAGGAGAAACCGGGGAGCTGTTTTTT. Amino acids: CASSLAGPSALGETGELFF.

The chain carries TRBV4-1 and TRBJ2-3; 8 positions match TRBD2. Germline V CDR1 and CDR2: MGHRA, YSYEKL. J gave up 5 bases and V 4 bases, and 11 bases lay outside the gene matches. This CDR3 is 16 amino acids long. The CDR3 DNA reads TGCGCCAGCAGCCCCCGGGGGGGGACACTAGGAGATACGCAGTATTTT. It encodes CASSPRGGTLGDTQYF.

The CDR3 protein is CASSYWTDIAKNIQYF. In DNA form, the CDR3 reads TGCGCCAGCAGCTACTGGACGGATATAGCCAAAAACATTCAGTACTTC. The genes are TRBV4-3 and TRBJ2-4, with D hard to call. Germline values: CDR1 LGHNA, CDR2 YSLEER. This CDR3 is 16 amino acids long. V was cut by 5 bases and J by 0 bases, with 14 bases left in between.

The chain employs TRBV27 and TRBJ1-1, with a possible D match to TRBD1 (5 bases). Germline loops: CDR1 MNHEY, CDR2 SMNVEV (reference sequence). With 2 bases removed from V and 0 bases from J, the gap between germline ends came to 16 bases. CDR3 length: 17 amino acids. Written as DNA, the CDR3 is TGTGCCAGCAGTTTAGGGGCAGGCTGGGGCGTGAACACTGAAGCTTTCTTT. Translating it yields CASSLGAGWGVNTEAFF.

The J gene is TRBJ2-2, the V gene TRBV5-6; D possibly uses TRBD1 or TRBD2 (5 bases each). This CDR3 is 16 amino acids long. In germline, CDR1 is SGHDT, CDR2 YYEEEE. V shed 1 base and J shed 3 bases, with 13 bases lying between them. CDR3 DNA sequence: TGTGCCAGCAGCTTGCCGTTCGGGGCGTACACCGGGGAGCTGTTTTTT. Translating gives CASSLPFGAYTGELFF.

This rearrangement joins TRBV7-9 to TRBJ1-2; D gene uncertain. The CDR3 has 13 amino acids. V gave up 0 bases and J gave up 10 bases, with 12 bases separating them. From germline, CDR1 is SEHNR and CDR2 FQNEAQ (reference sequence). CDR3 in amino acids: CASSLASPEFYTF. The CDR3 bases are TGTGCCAGCAGCTTAGCATCACCAGAGTTCTACACCTTC. Complete variable domain (other parts from reference TRBV7-9 and TRBJ1-2): DTGVSQNPRHKITKRGQNVTFRCDPISEHNRLYWYRQTLGQGPEFLTYFQNEAQLEKSRLLSDRFSAERPKGSFSTLEIQRTEQGDSAMYLCASSLASPEFYTFGSGTRLTVV.

The V and J genes are TRBV10-3 and TRBJ2-7; tentatively, D is TRBD1 or TRBD2 (6 bases each). The ends were cut back, 0 bases at V and 3 bases at J, with 12 bases in the middle. This CDR3 has 15 residues. The germline CDR1 and CDR2 sequences are ENHRY and SYGVKD. In DNA, the CDR3 is TGTGCCATCAGTGAGTCTCGGGGGCTCCACTACGAGCAGTACTTC. It translates to CAISESRGLHYEQYF.

The V gene is TRBV7-8, the J gene TRBJ2-2; possibly TRBD1 or TRBD2 for D (7 bases each). V shed 1 base and J shed 5 bases, with 17 bases lying between them. Germline values: CDR1 SGHVS, CDR2 FQNEAQ. CDR3 size: 17 residues. This CDR3 is CASSLEVGGGKTGELFF. DNA of the CDR3: TGTGCCAGCAGCTTAGAGGTGGGAGGGGGCAAGACCGGGGAGCTGTTTTTT.

The rearrangement uses TRBV9 and TRBJ2-1; 9 bases are a match to TRBD2. The V segment lost 4 bases and the J segment 6 bases; nucleotides outside the gene matches: 17. Germline V lookup: CDR1 SGDLS, CDR2 YYNGEE. The CDR3 has 18 residues. CDR3 coding DNA: TGTGCCAGCAGCATATCAATAACCGGGACTAGCCCCTCCAATGAGCAGTTCTTC. Translating gives CASSISITGTSPSNEQFF.

The chain links TRBV9 to TRBJ2-5; 13 bases match TRBD2. J lost 5 bases, V lost 3 bases, and 7 bases had no gene match. The CDR3 sequence is 16 residues long. Germline V gene sequence: CDR1 SGDLS, CDR2 YYNGEE. CDR3: CASSARTSGSKETQYF. CDR3 nucleotide sequence: TGTGCCAGCAGCGCACGGACTAGCGGGAGTAAGGAGACCCAGTACTTC.

The V call is TRBV5-1, the J call TRBJ2-3; 12 nucleotides match TRBD2. CDR1 SGHRS and CDR2 YFSETQ come from the germline V gene. This CDR3 has 15 amino acids. J lost 6 bases, V lost 7 bases, and 9 bases had no gene match. The CDR3, as DNA: TGCGCCAGCCTAGATGGACTAGCGGGGCGGGATACGCAGTATTTT. Translation gives CASLDGLAGRDTQYF.

The V call is TRBV2, the J call TRBJ2-7; 11 positions match TRBD2. V dropped 4 bases and J dropped 0; count of bases not matched to a gene: 5. From germline, CDR1 is SNHLY and CDR2 FYNNEI. The length of the CDR3 is 16 residues. DNA of the CDR3: TGTGCCAGCAGTGGGGGAGGACTAGCGGGCTCCTACGAGCAGTACTTC. Amino acids: CASSGGGLAGSYEQYF.

The V call is TRBV9, the J call TRBJ2-7; TRBD2 matches at 14 bases. The germline gives CDR1 SGDLS, CDR2 YYNGEE. The CDR3 consists of 15 residues. V dropped 3 bases and J dropped 5; count of bases not matched to a gene: 4. CDR3 protein: CASSEGLAGVDEQYF. DNA for the CDR3: TGTGCCAGCAGCGAGGGACTAGCGGGAGTTGACGAGCAGTACTTC.

The rearrangement joins TRBV21-1 to TRBJ1-1; the DNA was not used to check the table's D call, TRBD1. TRBV21-1 is a pseudogene segment. CDR3 length: 13 amino acids. CDR3 protein: CARDQGAYTEAFF. CDR3 bases: TGTGCCAGGGACCAGGGGGCGTACACTGAAGCTTTCTTT.

This chain joins TRBV12-5 and TRBJ2-7, with D hard to call. Deletions cut 7 bases from V and 4 bases from J, with 11 bases between. This CDR3 comprises 12 residues. CDR1 LGHNT and CDR2 FRNRAP come from the germline V gene. The CDR3 region has the DNA TGTGCTAGTGCCGTGGAGAGATACGAGCAGTACTTC. It translates to CASAVERYEQYF.